What follows describes a single T cell receptor beta chain. No antigen is known for it. These data belong to a study of human T cells and chemical hapten exposure. Study-level points and caveats: With regard to DPC sensitization, TCRs above 1 in 1000 frequency did not change. Donors in the study had alopecia, meaning their immune response may differ from healthy people's.

Time point defined: patch test 1, 2 weeks after DPC sensitization. This sample's treatment: therapeutic diphenylcyclopropenone sensitization with weekly scalp DPC. TCRdb analysed the RACE reads with MiXCR anew, one entry per CDR3 protein. The table shows under 150,000 distinct CDR3 sequences, with 12% occurring only once. Germline V CDR1 and CDR2: LNHDA, SQIVND (reference sequence). CDR3 length: 15 amino acids. The V gene lost 2 bases and the J gene lost 5 bases, with 12 bases spanning the gap. This sample comprised whole blood, obtained in connection with sensitization to the hapten diphenylcyclopropenone (DPC). The chain uses TRBV19 and TRBJ2-2; D is unresolved. This sequence originates from a woman aged 45-65 years with alopecia areata. Some clones in this sample may be carry-over from other donors' samples. The CDR3 is CASSIQGGRTGELFF. DNA for the CDR3: TGTGCCAGTAGTATACAAGGCGGCAGAACCGGGGAGCTGTTTTTT.